The rows below give T cell receptor beta chains drawn from one sample of a study of control samples from healthy donors and cancer patients. Profiled with immunoSEQ multiplex PCR; TCRdb holds only in-frame clones, not every one. The sample includes 48,000 or so clones, 93% seen only once; the top ten take about 20%. The sample was PBMCs. Source of these receptors: a woman in her forties or fifties with head and neck cancer. The CDR3 runs from the conserved cysteine through the conserved F or W. Each record gives: clone size, V gene, D gene, J gene, CDR3 DNA, CDR3 protein. The D gene is left open where the match is weak. Rows may omit the clone size; those that give it use once, few, many or a size class.

>-|TRBV11-2|-|TRBJ1-2
TGTGCCAGCAGCCTTACCCGGACAGATGGCTACACCTTC
CASSLTRTDGYTF
>once|TRBV11-2|-|TRBJ1-5
TGTGCCAGCAGCTTATCTGCCGGACAGACCCAGCGTTTT
CASSLSAGQTQRF
>-|TRBV10-3|TRBD2|TRBJ2-1
TGTGCCATCAGTGAGTCTAACGGGGGGTACAATGAGCAGTTCTTC
CAISESNGGYNEQFF
>-|TRBV19|TRBD1|TRBJ1-2
TGTGCCAGTAGTACGGTACGACAGGGCAGCTATGGCTACACCTTC
CASSTVRQGSYGYTF
>-|TRBV9|-|TRBJ2-7
TGTGCCAGCAGCCCAGGGGAAGGGGGATACGGGGAGCAGTACTTC
CASSPGEGGYGEQYF
>-|TRBV5-1|-|TRBJ1-4
TGCGCCAGCAGCTCCCAGGGCGTGGGAGAAAAACTGTTTTTT
CASSSQGVGEKLFF
>-|TRBV18|TRBD1|TRBJ1-4
TGTGCCAGCTCACCCGGGACAGGGGATGAAAAACTGTTTTTT
CASSPGTGDEKLFF
>once|TRBV28|-|TRBJ2-5
TGTGCCAGCAGTTTTGAGGGAGGGGGCCAAGAGACCCAGTACTTC
CASSFEGGGQETQYF
>-|TRBV7-9|-|TRBJ1-1
TGTGCCAGCAGCTTAGGAGGGGTCCCGAACACTGAAGCTTTCTTT
CASSLGGVPNTEAFF
>-|TRBV5-1|TRBD1|TRBJ1-2
TGCGCCAGCAGCTTACAGGGGAGGGATGGCTACACCTTC
CASSLQGRDGYTF
>-|TRBV30|-|TRBJ1-2
TGTGCCTGGAGTGCCAGGGAGGACTATGGCTACACCTTC
CAWSAREDYGYTF
>-|TRBV28|-|TRBJ1-2
TGTGCCAGCAGTATTACCGCAGGATCAGGAGGCTACACCTTC
CASSITAGSGGYTF
>once|TRBV5-4|-|TRBJ2-2
TGTGCCAGCAGCGGCCGAGGAGGGGGAGCCACCGGGGAGCTGTTTTTT
CASSGRGGGATGELFF
>-|TRBV6-1|-|TRBJ1-2
TGTGCCAGCAGTGAAGTCACAACGTATGGCTACACCTTC
CASSEVTTYGYTF
>-|TRBV5-1|-|TRBJ1-1
TGCGCCAGCAGCTTGGCCGACGGCCGAACCAAAACTGAAGCTTTCTTT
CASSLADGRTKTEAFF
>-|TRBV30|-|TRBJ1-3
TGTGCCGGTGGGCTTAAATCGGGAAACACCATATATTTT
CAGGLKSGNTIYF
>-|TRBV28|TRBD1|TRBJ1-2
TGTGCCAGCAGTCCAGGGGGCAGGAACTATGGCTACACCTTC
CASSPGGRNYGYTF
>-|TRBV11-2|-|TRBJ2-2
TGTGCCAGCAGCCCCAGCCTTGGTTCTATTTACACCGGGGAGCTGTTTTTT
CASSPSLGSIYTGELFF
>-|TRBV27|-|TRBJ2-1
TGTGCCAGCAGTTTGGGCGCTCCGACAAATCCCAATGAGCAGTTCTTC
CASSLGAPTNPNEQFF
>once|TRBV28|TRBD1|TRBJ2-5
TGTGCCAGCAGTTTTGGCGGACAGGGTAGAGAGACCCAGTACTTC
CASSFGGQGRETQYF
>-|TRBV4-1|-|TRBJ2-1
TGCGCCAGCAGCCAATACCAGGGGCTTGGGGCCAATGAGCAGTTCTTC
CASSQYQGLGANEQFF
>-|TRBV5-1|-|TRBJ1-2
TGCGCCAGCAGCTTGGGAGGGGATATGAGGGCGTATGGCTACACCTTC
CASSLGGDMRAYGYTF
>-|TRBV18|-|TRBJ1-2
TGTGCCAGCTCAGGATCAGCTAACTATGGCTACACCTTC
CASSGSANYGYTF
>-|TRBV10-3|-|TRBJ2-7
TGTGCCATCAGTGAGTCTCAGGGTAGGGACGAGCAGTACTTC
CAISESQGRDEQYF
>-|TRBV11-2|-|TRBJ2-1
TGTGCCAGCAGCTCCTCCGGGACCCGGGTTGAGCAGTTCTTC
CASSSSGTRVEQFF
>few|TRBV7-3|TRBD2|TRBJ2-3
TGTGCCAGCAGTCCATCCGCGGGAGCAGATACGCAGTATTTT
CASSPSAGADTQYF
>-|TRBV5-1|TRBD2|TRBJ2-7
TGCGCCAGCAGCTTGGAAAGGGCGGGAGACGAGTACGAGCAGTACTTC
CASSLERAGDEYEQYF
>-|TRBV15|-|TRBJ1-4
TGTGCCACCAGCAGAGGGCAGCTCGCAACCCGGGAAAAACTGTTTTTT
CATSRGQLATREKLFF
>-|TRBV6-6|TRBD1|TRBJ1-2
TGTGCCAGCAGCTTACAGGGGGATCAAGGAGGCTACACCTTC
CASSLQGDQGGYTF
>once|TRBV11-2|-|TRBJ2-3
TGTGCCAGCAGCTTGCACACAGATACGCAGTATTTT
CASSLHTDTQYF
>-|TRBV4-1|TRBD2|TRBJ2-1
TGCGCCAGCAGCGAAGGAGGGACTAGCCGATACAATGAGCAGTTCTTC
CASSEGGTSRYNEQFF
>-|TRBV27|-|TRBJ1-5
TGTGCCAGCAGTCCCTCGAAGAGAGACAATCAGCCCCAGCATTTT
CASSPSKRDNQPQHF
>-|TRBV6-4|TRBD2|TRBJ2-3
TGTGCCAGCAGTTTCCTAGCGGCGAGCACAGATACGCAGTATTTT
CASSFLAASTDTQYF
>-|TRBV9|-|TRBJ2-1
TGTGCCAGCAGCGTAGCCCGGGATTACAATGAGCAGTTCTTC
CASSVARDYNEQFF
>once|TRBV2|-|TRBJ2-3
TGTGCCAGCAGTTCAGACACAGATACGCAGTATTTT
CASSSDTDTQYF
>-|TRBV28|-|TRBJ1-5
TGTGCCAGCAGTTTCCTTGGACTGAACAATCAGCCCCAGCATTTT
CASSFLGLNNQPQHF
>-|TRBV19|-|TRBJ2-6
TGTGCCAGTAGTATAAACCCCTCTGGGGCCAACGTCCTGACTTTC
CASSINPSGANVLTF